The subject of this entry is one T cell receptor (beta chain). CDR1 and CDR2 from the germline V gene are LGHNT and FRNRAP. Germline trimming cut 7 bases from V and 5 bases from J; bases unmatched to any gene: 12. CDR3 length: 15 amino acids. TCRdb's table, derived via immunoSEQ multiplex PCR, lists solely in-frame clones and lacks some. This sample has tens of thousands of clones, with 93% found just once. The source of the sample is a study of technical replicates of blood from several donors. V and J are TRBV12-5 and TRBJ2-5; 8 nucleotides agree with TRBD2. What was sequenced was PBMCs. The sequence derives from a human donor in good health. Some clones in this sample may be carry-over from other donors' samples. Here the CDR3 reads CASDRGGSSHETQYF. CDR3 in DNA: TGTGCTAGTGATCGGGGGGGTAGCAGTCATGAGACCCAGTACTTC.